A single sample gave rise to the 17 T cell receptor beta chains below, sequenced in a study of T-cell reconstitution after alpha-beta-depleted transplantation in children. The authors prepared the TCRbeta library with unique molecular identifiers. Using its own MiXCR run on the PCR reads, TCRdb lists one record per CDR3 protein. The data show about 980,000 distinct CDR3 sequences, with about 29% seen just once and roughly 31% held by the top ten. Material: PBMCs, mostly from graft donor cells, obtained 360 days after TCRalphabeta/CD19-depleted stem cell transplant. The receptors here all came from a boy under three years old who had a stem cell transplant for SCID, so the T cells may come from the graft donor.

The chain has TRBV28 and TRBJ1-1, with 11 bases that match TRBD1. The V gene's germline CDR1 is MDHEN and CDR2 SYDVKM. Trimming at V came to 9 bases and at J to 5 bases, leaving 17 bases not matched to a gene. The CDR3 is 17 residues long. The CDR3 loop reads CASSRTGTGGRWTEAFF. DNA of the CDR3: TGTGCCAGTAGTCGGACCGGGACAGGGGGTAGGTGGACTGAAGCTTTCTTT.

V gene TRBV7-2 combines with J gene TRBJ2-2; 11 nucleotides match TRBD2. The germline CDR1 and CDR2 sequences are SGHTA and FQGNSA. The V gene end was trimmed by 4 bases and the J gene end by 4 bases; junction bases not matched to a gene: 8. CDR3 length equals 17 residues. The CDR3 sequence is CASSSPGLAVFTGELFF. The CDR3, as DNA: TGTGCCAGCAGCTCCCCGGGACTAGCGGTGTTCACCGGGGAGCTGTTTTTT.

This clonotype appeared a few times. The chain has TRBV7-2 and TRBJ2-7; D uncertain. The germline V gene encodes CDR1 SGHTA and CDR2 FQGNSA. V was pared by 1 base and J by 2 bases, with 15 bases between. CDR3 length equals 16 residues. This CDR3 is CASSLGSGIFPYEQYF. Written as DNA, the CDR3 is TGTGCCAGCAGCTTAGGGAGTGGTATATTCCCCTACGAGCAGTACTTC.

The CDR3, as DNA: TGCGCCAGCAAAGGGACCGGAGAAAAACTGTTTTTT. Its protein product is CASKGTGEKLFF. V and J are TRBV4-1 and TRBJ1-4, with D possibly being TRBD1 (5 bases). V was shortened by 7 bases and J by 8 bases, with 11 bases between the two germline ends. The germline gives CDR1 MGHRA, CDR2 YSYEKL. The CDR3 has 12 amino acids.

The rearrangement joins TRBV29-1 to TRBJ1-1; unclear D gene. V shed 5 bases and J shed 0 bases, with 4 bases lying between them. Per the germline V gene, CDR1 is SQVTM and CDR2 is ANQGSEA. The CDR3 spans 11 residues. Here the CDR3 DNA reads TGCAGCGTTCAGGTGAACACTGAAGCTTTCTTT. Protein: CSVQVNTEAFF.

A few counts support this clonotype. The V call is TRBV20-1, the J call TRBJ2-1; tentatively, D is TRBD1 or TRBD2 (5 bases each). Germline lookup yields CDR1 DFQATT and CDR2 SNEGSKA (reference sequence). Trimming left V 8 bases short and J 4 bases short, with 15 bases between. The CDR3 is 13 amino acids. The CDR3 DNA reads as TGCAGTTCTACAGGTACTAGTTACAATGAGCAGTTCTTC. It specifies CSSTGTSYNEQFF.

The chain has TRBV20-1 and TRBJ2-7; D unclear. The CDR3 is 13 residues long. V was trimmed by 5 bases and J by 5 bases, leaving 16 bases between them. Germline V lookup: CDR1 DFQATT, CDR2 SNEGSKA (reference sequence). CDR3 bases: TGCAGTGCTCCGGGCAGCCTGACCGACGAGCAGTACTTC. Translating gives CSAPGSLTDEQYF.

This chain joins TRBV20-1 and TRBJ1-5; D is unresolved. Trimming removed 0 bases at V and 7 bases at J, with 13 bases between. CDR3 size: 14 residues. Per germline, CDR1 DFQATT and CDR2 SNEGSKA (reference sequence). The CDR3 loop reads CSARDGGTGQPQHF. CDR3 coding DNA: TGCAGTGCTAGAGATGGTGGCACTGGGCAGCCCCAGCATTTT.

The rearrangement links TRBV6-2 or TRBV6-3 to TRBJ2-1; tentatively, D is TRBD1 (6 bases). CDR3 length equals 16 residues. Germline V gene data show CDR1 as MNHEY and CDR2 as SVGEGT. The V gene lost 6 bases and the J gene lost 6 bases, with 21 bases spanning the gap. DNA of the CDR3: TGTGCCAGCAGCGCCCCTCCCCCCCGACAGGCCAATGAGCAGTTCTTC. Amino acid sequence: CASSAPPPRQANEQFF.

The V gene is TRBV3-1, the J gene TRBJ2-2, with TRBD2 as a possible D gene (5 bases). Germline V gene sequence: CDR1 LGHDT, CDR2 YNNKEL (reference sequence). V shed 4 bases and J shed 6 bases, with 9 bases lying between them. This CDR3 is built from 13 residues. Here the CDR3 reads CASSRAGAGELFF. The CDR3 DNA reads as TGTGCCAGCAGCCGCGCCGGGGCCGGGGAGCTGTTTTTT. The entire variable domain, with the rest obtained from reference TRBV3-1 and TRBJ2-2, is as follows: DTAVSQTPKYLVTQMGNDKSIKCEQNLGHDTMYWYKQDSKKFLKIMFSYNNKELIINETVPNRFSPKSPDKAHLNLHINSLELGDSAVYFCASSRAGAGELFFGEGSRLTVL.

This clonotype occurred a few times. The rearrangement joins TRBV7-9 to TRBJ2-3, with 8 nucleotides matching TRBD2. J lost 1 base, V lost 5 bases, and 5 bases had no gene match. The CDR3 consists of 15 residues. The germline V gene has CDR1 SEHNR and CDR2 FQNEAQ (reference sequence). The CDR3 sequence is CASSTSTSGTDTQYF. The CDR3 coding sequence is TGTGCCAGCAGCACATCGACTAGCGGCACAGATACGCAGTATTTT.

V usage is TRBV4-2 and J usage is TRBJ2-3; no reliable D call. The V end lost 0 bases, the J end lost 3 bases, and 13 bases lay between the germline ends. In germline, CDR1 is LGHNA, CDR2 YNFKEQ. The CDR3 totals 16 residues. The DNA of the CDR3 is TGTGCCAGCAGCCAAGAGCCGGGTAGTTTGACAGATACGCAGTATTTT. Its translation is CASSQEPGSLTDTQYF.

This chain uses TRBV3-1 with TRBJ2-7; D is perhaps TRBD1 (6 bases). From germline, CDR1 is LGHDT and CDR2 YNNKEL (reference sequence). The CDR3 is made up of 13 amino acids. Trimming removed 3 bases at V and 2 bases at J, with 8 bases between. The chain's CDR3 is CASSHRGTYEQYF. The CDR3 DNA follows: TGTGCCAGCAGCCACAGGGGCACCTACGAGCAGTACTTC.

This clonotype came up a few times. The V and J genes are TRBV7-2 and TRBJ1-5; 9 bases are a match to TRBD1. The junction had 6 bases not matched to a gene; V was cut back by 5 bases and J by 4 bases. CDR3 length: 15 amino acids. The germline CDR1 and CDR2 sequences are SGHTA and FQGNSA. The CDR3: CASSPRTGENQPQHF. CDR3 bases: TGTGCCAGCAGCCCGCGGACAGGGGAGAATCAGCCCCAGCATTTT.

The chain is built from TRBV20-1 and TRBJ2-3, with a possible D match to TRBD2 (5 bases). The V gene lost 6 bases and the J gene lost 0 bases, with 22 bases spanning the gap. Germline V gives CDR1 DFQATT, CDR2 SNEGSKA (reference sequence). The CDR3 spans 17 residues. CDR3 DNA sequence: TGCAGTGCCACCACCTACGAGAGCGGATCAAGCACAGATACGCAGTATTTT. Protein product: CSATTYESGSSTDTQYF.

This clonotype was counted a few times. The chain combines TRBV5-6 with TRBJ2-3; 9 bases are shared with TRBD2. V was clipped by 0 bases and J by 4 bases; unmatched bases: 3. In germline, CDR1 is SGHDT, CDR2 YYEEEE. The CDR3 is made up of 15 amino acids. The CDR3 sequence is CASSLVAGVADTQYF. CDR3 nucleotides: TGTGCCAGCAGCTTGGTAGCGGGGGTTGCAGATACGCAGTATTTT.

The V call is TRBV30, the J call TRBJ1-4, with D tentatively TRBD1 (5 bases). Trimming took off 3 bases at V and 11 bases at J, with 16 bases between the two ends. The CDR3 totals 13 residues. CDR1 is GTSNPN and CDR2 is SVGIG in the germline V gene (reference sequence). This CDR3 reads CAWSKGGGGKLFF. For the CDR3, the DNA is TGTGCCTGGAGCAAAGGTGGCGGGGGGAAACTGTTTTTT.